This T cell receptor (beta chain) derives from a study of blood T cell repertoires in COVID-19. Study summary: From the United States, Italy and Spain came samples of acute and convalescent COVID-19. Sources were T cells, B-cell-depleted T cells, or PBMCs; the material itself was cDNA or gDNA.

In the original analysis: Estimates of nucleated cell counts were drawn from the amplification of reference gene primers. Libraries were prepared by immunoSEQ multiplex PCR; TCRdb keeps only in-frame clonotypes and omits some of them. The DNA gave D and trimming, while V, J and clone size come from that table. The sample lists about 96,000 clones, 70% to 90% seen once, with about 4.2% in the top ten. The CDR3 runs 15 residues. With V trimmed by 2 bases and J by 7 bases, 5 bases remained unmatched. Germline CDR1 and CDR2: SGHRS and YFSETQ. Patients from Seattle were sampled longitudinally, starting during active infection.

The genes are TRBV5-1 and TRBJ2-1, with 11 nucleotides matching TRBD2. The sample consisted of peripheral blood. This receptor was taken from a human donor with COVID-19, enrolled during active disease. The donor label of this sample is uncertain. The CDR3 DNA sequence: TGCGCCAGCAGCTTACTAGCGGGAGCAGGTAATGAGCAGTTCTTC. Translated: CASSLLAGAGNEQFF.